The 26 T cell receptor beta chains below come from one sample, sequenced in a study of cytomegalovirus exposure and HLA in healthy donors (dated by TCRdb to the late 2010s). Libraries were prepared through the immunoSEQ multiplex PCR assay. The multiplex PCR relied on a mix of 60 forward primers for TCR Vbeta segments and 13 reverse primers for TCR Jbeta segments. This is the immuneACCESS table as TCRdb keeps it, with only in-frame sequences that have V and J called. A part of the clones is gone; compared with another copy, unresolved V genes explain less than half, and the rest is unexplained. The sample contains about 60,000 clones, 73% of them found a single time. Of the sample, roughly 5.5% falls within the top ten clones. The sequenced sample consisted of PBMCs. Receptor source: a man aged 50-59 years in good health and CMV-seronegative.

This chain uses TRBV6-5 with TRBJ2-7; D is ambiguous. Germline V gene data show CDR1 as MNHEY and CDR2 as SVGAGI. Trimming removed 5 bases from V and 4 bases from J, with 12 bases in between. The CDR3 is 13 amino acids. This chain's CDR3 is CASSPYLAYEQYF. The CDR3 region has the DNA TGTGCCAGCAGTCCCTACCTCGCGTACGAGCAGTACTTC.

V and J are TRBV9 and TRBJ2-1; 7 bases map to TRBD1. The V segment lost 0 bases and the J segment 8 bases; nucleotides outside the gene matches: 2. Germline V gene sequence: CDR1 SGDLS, CDR2 YYNGEE. The CDR3 contains 13 residues. The CDR3 region is CASSVGGGDEQFF. The DNA for the CDR3 is TGTGCCAGCAGCGTAGGAGGGGGCGATGAGCAGTTCTTC. The full variable domain, its missing parts supplied by reference TRBV9 and TRBJ2-1, is DSGVTQTPKHLITATGQRVTLRCSPRSGDLSVYWYQQSLDQGLQFLIQYYNGEERAKGNILERFSAQQFPDLHSELNLSSLELGDSALYFCASSVGGGDEQFFGPGTRLTVL.

The chain has TRBV30 and TRBJ1-2; the D gene is possibly TRBD1 (5 bases). The CDR3 covers 12 residues. In germline, CDR1 is GTSNPN, CDR2 SVGIG (reference sequence). The V and J ends lost 5 bases and 6 bases respectively, with 13 bases between them. CDR3 region: CAWARRGHGYTF. In DNA form, the CDR3 reads TGTGCCTGGGCTCGGAGGGGCCATGGCTACACCTTC.

This rearrangement joins TRBV5-4 to TRBJ1-2; no clear D. The germline V and J ends were trimmed by 0 bases and 4 bases, with 4 bases remaining between them. The CDR3 length is 12 residues. Germline loops: CDR1 SGHNT, CDR2 YYREEE (reference sequence). The CDR3 DNA is TGTGCCAGCAGCTTGGTAGCCTATGGCTACACCTTC. Protein: CASSLVAYGYTF.

The J gene is TRBJ1-2, the V gene TRBV5-6; tentatively, D is TRBD1 (5 bases). The CDR3 loop spans 13 amino acids. Germline-derived CDR1 and CDR2 are SGHDT and YYEEEE. The germline V and J ends were trimmed by 1 base and 8 bases, with 12 bases remaining between them. The CDR3 DNA sequence: TGTGCCAGCAGCTTGAACGGGGGAAGAGGCTACACCTTC. Residues: CASSLNGGRGYTF.

V usage is TRBV25-1 and J usage is TRBJ2-3; the D gene is possibly TRBD1 (5 bases). This CDR3 is 16 amino acids long. Looked up from germline, CDR1 is MGHDK and CDR2 is SYGVNS. V lost 7 bases, J lost 0 bases, and 17 bases lay in between. The CDR3 DNA reads TGTGCCAGCAAGGGCAGGGTGGGATTTAGCACAGATACGCAGTATTTT. It specifies CASKGRVGFSTDTQYF.

This rearrangement joins TRBV7-2 to TRBJ2-1; 9 nucleotides align to TRBD2. Germline V gene lookup returns CDR1 SGHTA and CDR2 FQGNSA. The CDR3 is 14 residues long. V trimming: 7 bases; J trimming: 9 bases; junction bases outside the gene matches: 10. The DNA of the CDR3 is TGTGCCAGCACTCCCGGCGGGGGGGCACGTGAGCAGTTCTTC. Translation: CASTPGGGAREQFF.

Comments on this clone: A read error may account for a junction end that differs from germline. The chain couples TRBV11-2 to TRBJ1-6; D is unclear. In germline, CDR1 is SGHAT, CDR2 FQNNGV. This CDR3 is built from 13 residues. CDR3 sequence (DNA): TGTGCCAGCAGCTTAGAGAGGAGGGAGGCAGCCGACTTT. Protein sequence: CASSLERREAADF.

This clone has just one count. V is TRBV27 and J is TRBJ2-3, with D perhaps TRBD1 (6 bases). Germline V gives CDR1 MNHEY, CDR2 SMNVEV (reference sequence). The CDR3 spans 17 residues. Deletions cut 5 bases from V and 0 bases from J, with 18 bases between. CDR3 coding DNA: TGTGCCAGCAGTCGCCCCAGGGGTGGGGGTAGCACAGATACGCAGTATTTT. Its protein product is CASSRPRGGGSTDTQYF.

The chain uses TRBV30 and TRBJ1-2; D is unresolved. Looked up from germline, CDR1 is GTSNPN and CDR2 is SVGIG (reference sequence). CDR3 length: 13 amino acids. V dropped 3 bases and J dropped 8 bases, with 16 bases sitting between them. For the CDR3, the DNA is TGTGCCTGGAGCCAACCGACCCGAGGAGGCTACACCTTC. Amino acid sequence: CAWSQPTRGGYTF.

This chain uses TRBV19 with TRBJ1-1; TRBD1 matches at 11 bases. Unmatched junction bases numbered 11, after V lost 4 bases and J lost 4 bases. Germline V CDR1 and CDR2: LNHDA, SQIVND (reference sequence). The CDR3 is 17 residues long. The CDR3 loop reads CASSREDRGRFGTEAFF. CDR3 DNA sequence: TGTGCCAGTAGTAGGGAGGACAGGGGGCGCTTCGGCACTGAAGCTTTCTTT.

This clone came up a few times. The V and J genes are TRBV6-6 and TRBJ1-2; D might be TRBD1 (6 bases). The CDR3 spans 14 residues. Trimming removed 2 bases from V and 7 bases from J, with 14 bases in between. Germline CDR1 reads MNHNY; CDR2 reads SVGAGI (reference sequence). CDR3 coding DNA: TGTGCCAGCAGTTACCAGGACAGCGGCGTTGGCTACACCTTC. Translated, it gives CASSYQDSGVGYTF.

The chain employs TRBV30 and TRBJ1-1, with TRBD1 as a possible D gene (5 bases). CDR3 length equals 14 residues. The V gene's germline CDR1 is GTSNPN and CDR2 SVGIG (reference sequence). Trimming took 0 bases from V and 5 from J, leaving 13 bases between them. For the CDR3, the DNA is TGTGCCTGGAGTGTTGGGGGGTTAAGGACTGAAGCTTTCTTT. Translated: CAWSVGGLRTEAFF.

The chain is built from TRBV9 and TRBJ1-2; 7 bases fit TRBD1. The CDR3 loop spans 16 amino acids. V shed 4 bases, J shed 0 bases, and the junction held 9 bases outside the gene matches. Germline V gene lookup returns CDR1 SGDLS and CDR2 YYNGEE. The CDR3 DNA follows: TGTGCCAGCAGCCCGCGCCGGACAGGAGCTAACTATGGCTACACCTTC. It yields the protein CASSPRRTGANYGYTF.

The J gene is TRBJ2-3, the V gene TRBV10-3; 10 bases match TRBD2. CDR1 and CDR2 (germline): ENHRY, SYGVKD. The CDR3 is 14 amino acids. V lost 6 bases, J lost 2 bases, and 2 bases stayed unmatched. The CDR3 here is CAIRGTSVTDTQYF. The CDR3, as DNA: TGTGCCATCAGGGGGACTAGCGTCACAGATACGCAGTATTTT.

V is TRBV21-1 and J is TRBJ1-5; TRBD1, as called in the table, went unchecked against the DNA. TRBV21-1 is a documented pseudogene. CDR3 length: 14 residues. The CDR3 here is CASSNRGRDQPQHF. DNA for the CDR3: TGTGCCAGCAGCAACAGGGGCAGGGATCAGCCCCAGCATTTT.

This chain joins TRBV29-1 and TRBJ1-2, with D tentatively TRBD1 (5 bases). Trimming took off 0 bases at V and 5 bases at J, with 10 bases between the two ends. CDR1 and CDR2 from the germline V gene are SQVTM and ANQGSEA. This CDR3 comprises 13 residues. CDR3 DNA sequence: TGCAGCGTTGAAGAGCCGGGGGGTTATGGCTACACCTTC. This encodes CSVEEPGGYGYTF.

The J gene is TRBJ2-2, the V gene TRBV6-5; a weak D match, TRBD2 (5 bases). The CDR3 is 15 residues long. Germline loops: CDR1 MNHEY, CDR2 SVGAGI. Trimming took off 0 bases at V and 7 bases at J, with 12 bases between the two ends. The DNA of the CDR3 is TGTGCCAGCAGTTACTCTCGATCTAGCAGCGGGGAGCTGTTTTTT. Its translation: CASSYSRSSSGELFF.

This chain uses TRBV6-1 with TRBJ2-7, with a tentative D call TRBD1 (5 bases). CDR1 MNHNS and CDR2 SASEGT come from the germline V gene. The CDR3 has 15 amino acids. V was trimmed by 8 bases and J by 4 bases, leaving 21 bases between them. The CDR3 loop reads CASEPPAPRQYEQYF. The CDR3 DNA is TGTGCCAGCGAGCCCCCAGCCCCTAGACAGTACGAGCAGTACTTC.

The genes are TRBV6-5 and TRBJ2-7; 12 bases are shared with TRBD2. Germline V gene lookup returns CDR1 MNHEY and CDR2 SVGAGI. The CDR3 loop spans 15 amino acids. The trim removed 7 bases at V and 0 bases at J, leaving 4 bases unmatched. The CDR3 protein is CASKRTSGDSYEQYF. The CDR3 nucleotides are TGTGCCAGCAAAAGGACTAGCGGGGACTCCTACGAGCAGTACTTC.

This clone was recorded a few times. The chain uses TRBV27 and TRBJ2-7, with TRBD2 as a possible D gene (5 bases). Germline V lookup: CDR1 MNHEY, CDR2 SMNVEV (reference sequence). This CDR3 has 14 amino acids. The V end was cut by 3 bases, the J end by 0 bases, with 9 bases between. The CDR3 sequence: CASSFGKFSYEQYF. CDR3 nucleotide sequence: TGTGCCAGCAGTTTCGGGAAATTCTCCTACGAGCAGTACTTC.

DNA of the CDR3: TGTGCCAGCAGTTTAGAATTAGCGGGGGCGAATGAGCAGTTCTTC. Protein product: CASSLELAGANEQFF. This rearrangement joins TRBV27 to TRBJ2-1; 9 bases fit TRBD2. V shed 2 bases and J 7 bases; nucleotides not matched to a gene: 6. The germline CDR1 and CDR2 sequences are MNHEY and SMNVEV (reference sequence). This CDR3 has 15 amino acids.

CDR3 region: CASSLGQVYGYTF. The CDR3 DNA reads as TGTGCCAGCAGCTTAGGACAGGTCTATGGCTACACCTTC. The chain couples TRBV7-9 to TRBJ1-2, with a tentative D call TRBD1 (6 bases). The germline V gene has CDR1 SEHNR and CDR2 FQNEAQ (reference sequence). CDR3 length: 13 amino acids. Trimming cost V 1 base and J 4 bases, with 7 bases left between them.

This chain uses TRBV7-2 with TRBJ1-6; TRBD1 might be the D (6 bases). The germline V gene encodes CDR1 SGHTA and CDR2 FQGNSA. The length of the CDR3 is 14 residues. V was trimmed by 5 bases and J by 6 bases, leaving 11 bases between them. In nucleotides, the CDR3 is TGTGCCAGCAGCCGGACAGCGACTAATTCACCCCTCCACTTT. Residues: CASSRTATNSPLHF.

This chain links TRBV7-2 with TRBJ2-5, with no clear D. V was shortened by 5 bases and J by 2 bases, with 18 bases between the two germline ends. CDR1 is SGHTA, CDR2 FQGNSA, per germline. The CDR3 totals 16 residues. The CDR3, as DNA: TGTGCCAGCAGCCCGGTGGTGCGTAGTTCTCAAGAGACCCAGTACTTC. Amino acids: CASSPVVRSSQETQYF.

The chain uses TRBV6-1 and TRBJ1-2; D perhaps matches TRBD1 (5 bases). The CDR3 sequence is 14 residues long. Germline CDR1 reads MNHNS; CDR2 reads SASEGT. Trimming cost V 5 bases and J 8 bases, with 18 bases left between them. CDR3 nucleotide sequence: TGTGCCAGCAGTTATCGCGGGAAGTCAGGGGGCTACACCTTC. It encodes CASSYRGKSGGYTF.